This T cell receptor beta chain was sequenced during a study of T-cell reconstitution after alpha-beta-depleted transplantation in children (dated by TCRdb to about 2016). In terms of the full investigation: T-cell immune reconstitution after TCRalphabeta/CD19-depleted allogeneic hematopoietic cell transplantation in children was quantitatively tracked in the study by means of TCR repertoire profiling.

V loses 3 bases at its end and J loses 2 bases; junction bases beyond the gene matches: 3. Spanning cysteine to phenylalanine, the CDR3 consists of 14 amino acids. Only CDR3 DNA remains: 42 bases, in frame from the first base. Taken from the germline V gene (reference sequence), the CDR1 and CDR2 loops are DFQATT and SNEGSKA. Concerning this clonotype itself: No antigen is known for it. The input lacks base qualities; no much larger clone sits a single base away.

Libraries were built with PCR. The sequencer listed for this sample is Illumina HiSeq 2500. Molecular barcoding was employed in the preparation of TCR libraries, with unique molecular identifiers being used to normalize TCRbeta repertoire quantification. Using fastp at Q25 and MiXCR, TCRdb reprocessed the public reads and kept productive beta chains. Merged by CDR3 protein, the rows form single entries marked with the most common genes and DNA. This sample has 900,000 or so distinct CDR3 sequences in its table, and 15% to 20% of those were observed once. The ten largest clones represent roughly 5% of the sample. What the work shows at the level of the full study, not this receptor alone: The frequencies of hyperexpanded clones fell over the following months, and after one year, T-cell counts and TCRbeta diversity were mostly attributed to newly produced T cells. In some patients, the high TCRbeta diversity seen at day 60 was put down to recipient T cells and intrathymic progenitors that had survived conditioning. The apparently early recovery of alphabetaT-cell counts about two months after transplant reportedly depended on only several hundred rapidly expanded clones that came from non-depleted graft cells.

In the paper's terms, the treatment or condition label means: allogeneic hematopoietic cell transplantation with graft depleted of TCRalphabeta T cells and CD19 B cells. TCRalphabeta/CD19-depleted allogeneic hematopoietic cell grafts were given to the transplant recipients, all of whom were children. The chain is encoded by TRBV20-1 joined to TRBJ2-3; 9 bases in the middle match TRBD2. The receptor was isolated from a male patient between 10 and 17 years old who had a stem cell transplant for acute lymphoblastic leukemia, so the T cells may come from the graft donor. The source was PBMCs, mostly from graft donor cells, collected 360 days after TCRalphabeta/CD19-depleted stem cell transplant. The CDR3 in this case is CSASLAGITDTQYF. The sequenced DNA is TGCAGTGCTAGCCTAGCGGGGATCACAGATACGCAGTATTTT.